This TCR beta chain comes out of a study of blood T cell repertoires in COVID-19. Turning to the study itself: Acute and convalescent COVID-19 samples came from the United States, Italy and Spain. PBMCs, B-cell-depleted T cells, or T cells provided the cDNA or gDNA that made up the material.

V lost 2 bases and J lost 8; bases outside the gene matches: 7. Looked up from germline, CDR1 is PRHDT and CDR2 is FYEKMQ (reference sequence). This CDR3 spans 15 amino acids. Per the original methods: Estimated nucleated cell counts came from reference gene primer amplification. Using immunoSEQ multiplex PCR, the repertoire was profiled, and TCRdb retains in-frame clones only, with some absent. V and J calls and clone size are copied from that table; D and trimming were computed from the DNA. The sample yields 200,000 to 250,000 clones, approximately 86% seen once. Sequencing was carried out using peripheral blood. The sequence came from a woman aged 55-69 years with active or convalescent COVID-19. The rearrangement uses TRBV13 and TRBJ2-1; 9 bases are shared with TRBD2. CDR3 nucleotides: TGTGCCAGCAGCTTAATGATTAGCGGGAGATATGAGCAGTTCTTC. Translating it yields CASSLMISGRYEQFF.